This T cell receptor (beta chain) was sequenced for a study of OX40 agonist ivuxolimab in advanced cancers. The CDR3 covers 14 residues. Germline V gene data show CDR1 as LGHNA and CDR2 as YSLEER. Trimming stripped 0 bases from V and 13 bases from J, with 17 bases between. The table came from immunoSEQ multiplex PCR; TCRdb's copy has only in-frame clones and leaves some out. The sample holds about 140,000 clones; about 92% are singletons and the top ten take 1%. The origin of this receptor is an adult with an advanced solid tumor such as melanoma, head and neck, liver or kidney cancer. The chain joins TRBV4-3 to TRBJ2-3; either TRBD1 or TRBD2 may fit D (5 bases each). This specimen was CD4+ or CD8+ T cells sorted from blood, taken in a trial of the OX40 agonist ivuxolimab. The DNA for the CDR3 is TGCGCCAGCAGCCAAGATAGGGACCTTCCGTCGAAGTATTTT. It translates to CASSQDRDLPSKYF.